One and the same sample provided the 17 T cell receptor beta chains below, sequenced in a study of cytomegalovirus exposure and HLA in healthy donors. 13 Jbeta primers and 60 Vbeta primers were used for the PCR. Clones were read by immunoSEQ multiplex PCR, and TCRdb kept only the in-frame ones, dropping some. The sample holds fewer than 150,000 clones, about four fifths seen once. The sample comprised PBMCs. The receptor source for this set is a man aged 25-45 years in good health.

V usage is TRBV25-1 and J usage is TRBJ2-6, with D perhaps TRBD1 (5 bases). Germline values: CDR1 MGHDK, CDR2 SYGVNS. V was clipped by 9 bases and J by 0 bases, with 18 bases between them. This CDR3 region has 17 residues. The CDR3 here is CASATGRPDSGANVLTF. The CDR3, as DNA: TGTGCCAGTGCTACAGGCCGTCCCGACTCTGGGGCCAACGTCCTGACTTTC.

This clone was found once. The CDR3 nucleotides read TGCAGCGTTGCCGGGAACTTAAATCAGCCCCAGCATTTT. This gives the protein CSVAGNLNQPQHF. The rearrangement joins TRBV29-1 to TRBJ1-5; D is ambiguous. The germline gives CDR1 SQVTM, CDR2 ANQGSEA. The CDR3 runs to 13 residues. The ends were cut back, 4 bases at V and 4 bases at J, with 11 bases in the middle.

This clone was found a few times. V is TRBV5-4 and J is TRBJ1-3; maybe TRBD1 (6 bases). Germline CDR1 SGHNT, CDR2 YYREEE (reference sequence). CDR3 size: 15 residues. Between the trimmed V and J ends, which lost 0 bases and 0 bases, there was a span of 7 bases. CDR3 sequence reads: CASSLVGASGNTIYF. CDR3 DNA sequence: TGTGCCAGCAGCTTGGTGGGGGCCTCTGGAAACACCATATATTTT.

This clone has a handful of counts. V usage is TRBV15 and J usage is TRBJ1-2; 10 nucleotides line up with TRBD1. CDR3 length: 15 residues. The germline gives CDR1 LNHNV, CDR2 YYDKDF (reference sequence). The trim removed 3 bases at V and 8 bases at J, leaving 9 bases unmatched. CDR3 sequence reads: CATSSGGTGDLGYTF. The CDR3 DNA reads as TGTGCCACCAGCAGTGGTGGGACAGGGGATTTGGGCTACACCTTC.

The J gene is TRBJ1-1, the V gene TRBV15; 9 positions agree with TRBD1. V was pared by 5 bases and J by 4 bases, with 8 bases of the junction left unmatched. The CDR3 loop spans 15 amino acids. Looked up from germline, CDR1 is LNHNV and CDR2 is YYDKDF (reference sequence). CDR3 coding DNA: TGTGCCACCAGCGAAACCGGGACAGGGCCCACTGAAGCTTTCTTT. Translated: CATSETGTGPTEAFF.

This clone has only a few counts. The chain has TRBV9 and TRBJ2-5; a possible D gene is TRBD1 (6 bases). The V gene's germline CDR1 is SGDLS and CDR2 YYNGEE. The CDR3 contains 15 residues. V lost 3 bases, J lost 4 bases, and 16 bases lay in between. The CDR3 spells CASSASPRGSETQYF. CDR3 bases: TGTGCCAGCAGCGCTTCCCCTAGGGGGTCAGAGACCCAGTACTTC.

V usage is TRBV9 and J usage is TRBJ2-5, with a tentative D call TRBD2 (6 bases). V was cut by 10 bases and J by 6 bases, with 22 bases left in between. In germline, CDR1 is SGDLS, CDR2 YYNGEE. The CDR3 is 14 amino acids. This CDR3 is CASTRDERVKTQYF. The CDR3 DNA reads TGTGCCTCCACTCGGGATGAGCGGGTGAAGACCCAGTACTTC. Full variable domain (remainder filled in from reference TRBV9 and TRBJ2-5): DSGVTQTPKHLITATGQRVTLRCSPRSGDLSVYWYQQSLDQGLQFLIQYYNGEERAKGNILERFSAQQFPDLHSELNLSSLELGDSALYFCASTRDERVKTQYFGPGTRLLVL.

The chain recombines TRBV7-2 with TRBJ2-5, with 9 nucleotides matching TRBD2. The CDR3 is 15 amino acids. The trim removed 2 bases at V and 3 bases at J, leaving 4 bases unmatched. Per germline, CDR1 SGHTA and CDR2 FQGNSA. The CDR3 reads CASSLWGLAKETQYF. Written as DNA, the CDR3 is TGTGCCAGCAGCTTATGGGGACTAGCAAAAGAGACCCAGTACTTC.

The chain links TRBV5-6 to TRBJ1-2, with 7 positions matching TRBD1. Germline trimming cut 3 bases from V and 5 bases from J; bases unmatched to any gene: 10. CDR3 length: 15 residues. The germline gives CDR1 SGHDT, CDR2 YYEEEE. The DNA for the CDR3 is TGTGCCAGCAGCTACCCGGGACAGAGCCCGTATGGCTACACCTTC. It specifies CASSYPGQSPYGYTF.

The chain is built from TRBV6-1 and TRBJ2-1; D is possibly TRBD1 (6 bases). The CDR3 covers 15 residues. Trimming pared 1 base from V and 1 base from J, leaving 8 bases between. Germline CDR1 is MNHNS and CDR2 is SASEGT. The CDR3 coding sequence is TGTGCCAGCAGTGAAGACAGGGTGTCCTACAATGAGCAGTTCTTC. It yields the protein CASSEDRVSYNEQFF.

V gene TRBV7-2 combines with J gene TRBJ2-1, with a tentative D call TRBD1 (6 bases). V was cut by 8 bases and J by 5 bases, with 10 bases left in between. Germline V gene lookup returns CDR1 SGHTA and CDR2 FQGNSA. This CDR3 contains 12 residues. CDR3 sequence: CASRTDHNEQFF. The CDR3 nucleotides are TGTGCCAGCCGGACAGACCACAATGAGCAGTTCTTC. The variable domain in full, with the rest retrieved from reference TRBV7-2 and TRBJ2-1, is GAGVSQSPSNKVTEKGKDVELRCDPISGHTALYWYRQSLGQGLEFLIYFQGNSAPDKSGLPSDRFSAERTGGSVSTLTIQRTQQEDSAVYLCASRTDHNEQFFGPGTRLTVL.

This chain joins TRBV4-1 and TRBJ2-1; TRBD2 is a possible D gene (6 bases). Germline V gene lookup returns CDR1 MGHRA and CDR2 YSYEKL. Trimming cost V 0 bases and J 5 bases, with 14 bases left between them. The CDR3 extends over 16 amino acids. The CDR3 nucleotides read TGCGCCAGCAGCCAAGATCAAGGGACTCAGAACAATGAGCAGTTCTTC. It encodes CASSQDQGTQNNEQFF.

This chain links TRBV4-3 with TRBJ1-6; unclear D gene. CDR3 length: 17 amino acids. V lost 4 bases and J lost 7, with 20 bases in between. CDR1 LGHNA and CDR2 YSLEER come from the germline V gene. CDR3 residues: CASSPKRSLGPNSPLHF. As DNA, the CDR3 is TGCGCCAGCAGCCCAAAGCGGTCCCTAGGGCCGAATTCACCCCTCCACTTT.

The chain is built from TRBV2 and TRBJ2-1; 10 nucleotides line up with TRBD2. V dropped 10 bases and J dropped 8; count of bases not matched to a gene: 11. Germline CDR1 is SNHLY and CDR2 is FYNNEI. CDR3 size: 14 residues. The CDR3 reads CATLEREGLDEQFF. CDR3 nucleotide sequence: TGTGCCACCCTCGAGCGGGAGGGCCTCGATGAGCAGTTCTTC.

The chain combines TRBV6-1 with TRBJ2-7; 8 bases align to TRBD1. V dropped 8 bases and J dropped 6; count of bases not matched to a gene: 15. Germline-derived CDR1 and CDR2 are MNHNS and SASEGT. The CDR3 sequence is 15 residues long. CDR3 in DNA: TGTGCCAGCCGGTTGGGGGAGACAGGGGTGGGCGAGCAGTACTTC. Amino acid sequence: CASRLGETGVGEQYF.

This chain links TRBV14 with TRBJ2-7; tentatively, D is TRBD2 (5 bases). Trimming shortened V by 1 base and J by 2 bases, and 12 bases separated the two germline ends. CDR3 length equals 15 residues. Germline CDR1 SGHDN, CDR2 FVKESK. The CDR3 spells CASSQGGAAPYEQYF. The CDR3 DNA reads as TGTGCCAGCAGCCAAGGAGGAGCGGCACCCTACGAGCAGTACTTC.

The chain recombines TRBV4-1 with TRBJ2-6; TRBD1 might be the D (5 bases). CDR3 length: 15 residues. The V gene lost 0 bases and the J gene lost 3 bases, with 6 bases spanning the gap. Germline V gene lookup returns CDR1 MGHRA and CDR2 YSYEKL. The CDR3 sequence is CASSQDRGGANVLTF. CDR3 nucleotides: TGCGCCAGCAGCCAAGATAGGGGTGGGGCCAACGTCCTGACTTTC.